This T cell receptor (beta chain) is from a study of tumor-infiltrating lymphocytes in primary liver carcinoma. This CDR3 comprises 18 residues. Germline V gives CDR1 SGHNT, CDR2 YYREEE (reference sequence). For each extraction, RNA and DNA were obtained together from around 20-30 mg of unsorted bulk tissue. More than 85% viable tumor cells made up every tumor sample. This clonotype occurred once. Its cognate antigen is unknown. This likely comes from a read error, as the CDR3 has no conserved phenylalanine or tryptophan at its end. Study observations and caveats: Researchers report that only about 7.5-24% of top clones turned up in all five tumor regions. Tumor-adjacent and tumor-blood pairs shared a smaller degree of overlap than tumor region pairs. Tumors had a top-250-clone fraction that was significantly higher than blood (p = 0.039).

Priming with a constant-region primer yielded TCR beta cDNA from about 540 ng total RNA. Sequencing libraries for TCR beta derived from three nested multiplex PCR rounds that used slightly modified ARM-PCR. Forward primers for TRBV1-TRBV30 and a C-beta reverse primer served the first two PCR rounds, at about 10 cycles each. In TCRdb, the multiplex PCR reads were re-called with MiXCR into one record per CDR3 protein. The sample consists of some 30,000 distinct CDR3 sequences, roughly 70% of them appearing once. The chain employs TRBV5-4 and TRBJ2-3; possibly TRBD2 for D (7 bases). Sequenced sample: liver tumor tissue from sampling region 3. This sample's subset: tumor region T3, left-lateral pole. The sequence derives from a woman in her thirties with primary liver carcinoma and hepatitis B virus infection. CDR3 coding DNA: TGTGCCAGCAGTAACCCGGCGGCTGGCGGGAGTCGGACAGATACACAGTATTAT. Protein product: CASSNPAAGGSRTDTQYY.